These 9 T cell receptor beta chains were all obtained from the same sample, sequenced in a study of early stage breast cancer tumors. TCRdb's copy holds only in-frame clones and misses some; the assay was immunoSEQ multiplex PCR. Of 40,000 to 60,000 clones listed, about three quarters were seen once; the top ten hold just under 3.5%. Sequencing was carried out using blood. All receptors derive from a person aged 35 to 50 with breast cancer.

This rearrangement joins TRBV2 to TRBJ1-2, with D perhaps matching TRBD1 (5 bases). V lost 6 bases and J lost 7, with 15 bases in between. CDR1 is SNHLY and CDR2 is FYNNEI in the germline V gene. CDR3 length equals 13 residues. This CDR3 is CASRRDSQVGYTF. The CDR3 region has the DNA TGTGCCAGCAGACGCGACAGTCAGGTTGGCTACACCTTC.

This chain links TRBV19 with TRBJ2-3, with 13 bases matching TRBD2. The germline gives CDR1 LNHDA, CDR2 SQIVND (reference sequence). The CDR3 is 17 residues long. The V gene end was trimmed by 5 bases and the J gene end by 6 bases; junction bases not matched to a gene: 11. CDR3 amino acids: CASSLQRLAGGSDTQYF. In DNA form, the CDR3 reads TGTGCCAGTAGTCTCCAACGACTAGCGGGAGGTAGTGATACGCAGTATTTT. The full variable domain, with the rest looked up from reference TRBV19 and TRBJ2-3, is DGGITQSPKYLFRKEGQNVTLSCEQNLNHDAMYWYRQDPGQGLRLIYYSQIVNDFQKGDIAEGYSVSREKKESFPLTVTSAQKNPTAFYLCASSLQRLAGGSDTQYFGPGTRLTVL.

CDR3 DNA: TGCAGCGTTGCCGACACCGGGACAGGGCTCTATGGCTACACCTTC. Its translation: CSVADTGTGLYGYTF. V gene TRBV29-1 combines with J gene TRBJ1-2; 9 nucleotides agree with TRBD1. The CDR3 totals 15 residues. CDR1 SQVTM and CDR2 ANQGSEA come from the germline V gene. V lost 4 bases and J lost 4; bases outside the gene matches: 10.

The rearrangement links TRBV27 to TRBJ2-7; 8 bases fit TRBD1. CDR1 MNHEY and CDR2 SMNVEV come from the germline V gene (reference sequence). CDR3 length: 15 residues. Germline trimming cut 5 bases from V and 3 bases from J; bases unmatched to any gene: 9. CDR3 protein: CASSPRQGPGYEQYF. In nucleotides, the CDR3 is TGTGCCAGCAGTCCACGACAGGGGCCCGGCTACGAGCAGTACTTC.

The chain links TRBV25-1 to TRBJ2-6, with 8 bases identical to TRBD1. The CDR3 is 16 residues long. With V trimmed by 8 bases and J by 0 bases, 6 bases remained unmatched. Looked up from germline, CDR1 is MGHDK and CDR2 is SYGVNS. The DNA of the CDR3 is TGTGCCAGCGCCAACAGGGGGAGCTCTGGGGCCAACGTCCTGACTTTC. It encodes CASANRGSSGANVLTF.

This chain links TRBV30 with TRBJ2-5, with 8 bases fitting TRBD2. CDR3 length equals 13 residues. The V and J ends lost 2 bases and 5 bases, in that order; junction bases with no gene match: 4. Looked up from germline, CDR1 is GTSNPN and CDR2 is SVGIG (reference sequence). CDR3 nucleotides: TGTGCCTGGAGTCAGCGGGAGATGGAGACCCAGTACTTC. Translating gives CAWSQREMETQYF. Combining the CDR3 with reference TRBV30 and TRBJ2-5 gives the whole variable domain SQTIHQWPATLVQPVGSPLSLECTVEGTSNPNLYWYRQAAGRGLQLLFYSVGIGQISSEVPQNLSASRPQDRQFILSSKKLLLSDSGFYLCAWSQREMETQYFGPGTRLLVL.

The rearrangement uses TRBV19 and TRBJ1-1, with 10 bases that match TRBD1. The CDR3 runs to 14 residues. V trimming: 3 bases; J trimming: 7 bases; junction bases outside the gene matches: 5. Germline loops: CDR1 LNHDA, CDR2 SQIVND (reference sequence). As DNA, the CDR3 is TGTGCCAGTAGTATGGACAGGGGGGGAGATGAAGCTTTCTTT. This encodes CASSMDRGGDEAFF.

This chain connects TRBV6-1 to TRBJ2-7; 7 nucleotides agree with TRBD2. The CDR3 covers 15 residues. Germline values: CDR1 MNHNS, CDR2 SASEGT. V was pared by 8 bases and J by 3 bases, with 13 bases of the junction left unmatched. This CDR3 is CASRKSGTHNYEQYF. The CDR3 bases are TGTGCCAGCCGAAAAAGCGGGACCCATAACTACGAGCAGTACTTC.

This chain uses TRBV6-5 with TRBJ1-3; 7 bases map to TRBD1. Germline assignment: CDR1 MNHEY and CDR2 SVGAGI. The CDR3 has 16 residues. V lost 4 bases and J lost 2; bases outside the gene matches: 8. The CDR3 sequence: CASSSTGRFTGNTIYF. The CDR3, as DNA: TGTGCCAGCAGTTCGACAGGGAGGTTTACTGGAAACACCATATATTTT.